The 14 T cell receptor beta chains listed next were all sequenced from one sample in a study of cytomegalovirus exposure and HLA in healthy donors. Clones were read by immunoSEQ multiplex PCR, and TCRdb kept only the in-frame ones, dropping some. The sample contains 150,000 to 200,000 clones, around 81% of which appear only once. Sequencing was carried out using PBMCs. Source of these receptors: a man younger than 45 in good health and CMV-seropositive.

This clone was seen a single time. This rearrangement joins TRBV2 to TRBJ2-5; 8 bases fit TRBD1. The J call is in doubt because the DNA end fits TRBJ2-7 better. The CDR3 totals 12 residues. CDR1 and CDR2 from the germline V gene are SNHLY and FYNNEI. As DNA, the CDR3 is TGTGCCACAGACAGGGGACCCTTCGAGCAGTACTTC. Its protein product is CATDRGPFEQYF.

V is TRBV5-1 and J is TRBJ2-1; 10 positions agree with TRBD2. The CDR3 contains 15 residues. With V trimmed by 4 bases and J by 5 bases, 6 bases remained unmatched. Germline CDR1 reads SGHRS; CDR2 reads YFSETQ. The CDR3 nucleotides read TGCGCCAGCAGCCCCTTAGCGGGGGGCAACAATGAGCAGTTCTTC. Protein sequence: CASSPLAGGNNEQFF.

This chain links TRBV27 with TRBJ2-3; D gene uncertain. Looked up from germline, CDR1 is MNHEY and CDR2 is SMNVEV (reference sequence). V lost 6 bases and J 2 bases, leaving 9 bases between the germline ends. The CDR3 covers 13 residues. For the CDR3, the DNA is TGTGCCAGCAGGCGGAGCATCACAGATACGCAGTATTTT. Translated: CASRRSITDTQYF.

This chain links TRBV19 with TRBJ2-7; a possible D gene is TRBD1 (7 bases). The CDR3 totals 16 residues. Trimming removed 0 bases from V and 2 bases from J, with 14 bases in between. Looked up from germline, CDR1 is LNHDA and CDR2 is SQIVND (reference sequence). CDR3 sequence: CASSIDTGDSAYEQYF. CDR3 nucleotide sequence: TGTGCCAGTAGTATAGATACGGGGGACAGTGCCTACGAGCAGTACTTC.

Only a few counts were recorded for this clone. The rearrangement links TRBV7-2 to TRBJ2-2; possibly TRBD2 for D (7 bases). The CDR3 spans 14 residues. CDR1 is SGHTA, CDR2 FQGNSA, per germline. Trimming removed 7 bases at V and 4 bases at J, with 13 bases between. The CDR3 DNA sequence: TGTGCCAGCAACGGGGAGGGGGGCACCGGGGAGCTGTTTTTT. It translates to CASNGEGGTGELFF.

The CDR3 here is CASSYGRGQADTQYF. The CDR3 bases are TGTGCCAGCAGTTACGGCAGGGGGCAGGCAGATACGCAGTATTTT. This chain uses TRBV6-5 with TRBJ2-3, with 8 bases lining up with TRBD1. The germline V gene has CDR1 MNHEY and CDR2 SVGAGI. With 2 bases clipped from V and 4 bases from J, the junction kept 5 bases outside the gene matches. The CDR3 totals 15 residues.

The chain has TRBV5-1 and TRBJ2-7; D not certain. The CDR3 loop spans 13 amino acids. V was clipped by 5 bases and J by 4 bases, with 13 bases between them. Germline V gives CDR1 SGHRS, CDR2 YFSETQ. CDR3 protein: CASSSPIGYEQYF. The CDR3 nucleotides are TGCGCCAGCAGTAGTCCAATCGGGTACGAGCAGTACTTC.

This clone was observed a few times. CDR3 sequence reads: CSVGQDDGYTF. DNA of the CDR3: TGCAGCGTTGGGCAGGATGATGGCTACACCTTC. The chain carries TRBV29-1 and TRBJ1-2, with D hard to call. The CDR3 extends over 11 amino acids. The germline V and J ends were trimmed by 4 bases and 6 bases, with 9 bases remaining between them. Germline CDR1 is SQVTM and CDR2 is ANQGSEA.

This chain uses TRBV27 with TRBJ2-7, with D maybe TRBD2 (5 bases). V lost 4 bases, J lost 2 bases, and 12 bases lay in between. Germline V CDR1 and CDR2: MNHEY, SMNVEV (reference sequence). The CDR3 extends over 14 amino acids. The CDR3, as DNA: TGTGCCAGCAGTTCATCCGGGATTGCCTACGAGCAGTACTTC. Protein sequence: CASSSSGIAYEQYF.

The CDR3 DNA sequence: TGTGCCTGGAAGGAGGGGCAGGTTGAAGCTTTCTTT. Amino acids: CAWKEGQVEAFF. V is TRBV30 and J is TRBJ1-1; possibly TRBD1 for D (5 bases). The CDR3 is made up of 12 amino acids. Trimming took off 4 bases at V and 7 bases at J, with 13 bases between the two ends. The germline gives CDR1 GTSNPN, CDR2 SVGIG (reference sequence).

The chain couples TRBV4-1 to TRBJ1-2; D is perhaps TRBD1 (5 bases). Looked up from germline, CDR1 is MGHRA and CDR2 is YSYEKL. Trimming stripped 0 bases from V and 4 bases from J, with 12 bases between. The CDR3 runs 15 residues. CDR3 residues: CASSQDRQIGYGYTF. CDR3 nucleotides: TGCGCCAGCAGCCAAGATCGACAGATTGGCTATGGCTACACCTTC.

This chain joins TRBV5-1 and TRBJ1-5, with D perhaps TRBD1 (6 bases). Deletions cut 0 bases from V and 0 bases from J, with 10 bases between. The CDR3 sequence is 16 residues long. Germline lookup yields CDR1 SGHRS and CDR2 YFSETQ. The CDR3 coding sequence is TGCGCCAGCAGCTTGGAGGGGGGGGCTAGCAATCAGCCCCAGCATTTT. Translating gives CASSLEGGASNQPQHF.

The chain employs TRBV4-2 and TRBJ2-2, with TRBD2 identical over 9 bases. V lost 0 bases to trimming and J lost 5 bases; unmatched junction nucleotides: 7. The germline CDR1 and CDR2 sequences are LGHNA and YNFKEQ. The CDR3 has 17 residues. This CDR3 reads CASSQDSAGGRTGELFF. CDR3 nucleotide sequence: TGTGCCAGCAGCCAAGATTCAGCGGGGGGAAGAACCGGGGAGCTGTTTTTT.

The chain couples TRBV6-5 to TRBJ1-4; 9 nucleotides align to TRBD1. This CDR3 has 15 residues. Trimming took 5 bases from V and 7 from J; bases not matched to a gene: 8. The germline V gene has CDR1 MNHEY and CDR2 SVGAGI. DNA of the CDR3: TGTGCCAGCAGTGCGTGGACAGGGGCAGGTGAAAAACTGTTTTTT. Protein product: CASSAWTGAGEKLFF.